These T cell receptor beta chains were read from a single sample in a study of OX40 agonist ivuxolimab in advanced cancers. Using immunoSEQ multiplex PCR, the repertoire was profiled, and TCRdb retains in-frame clones only, with some absent. The data hold approximately 45,000 clones, with around 94% observed a single time. The sample in question was CD4+ or CD8+ T cells sorted from blood, obtained in a trial of the OX40 agonist ivuxolimab. The receptors stem from an adult with an advanced solid tumor such as melanoma, head and neck, liver or kidney cancer. The CDR3 runs from the conserved cysteine through the conserved F or W. D genes are given only for firm matches. The size entry is marked missing in some rows and otherwise reads once, few, many or a size class.

V,J,D,size,DNA,CDR3
TRBV13,TRBJ2-7,NA,once,TGTGCCAGCAGCTTAGTGGGCGGCCCCTACGAGCAGTACTTC,CASSLVGGPYEQYF
TRBV9,TRBJ2-7,NA,once,TGTGCCAGCAGTCGGGGCAGGGGATTTTACGAGCAGTACTTC,CASSRGRGFYEQYF
TRBV11-3,TRBJ2-3,NA,NA,TGTGCCAGCAGCTTTGGATTCGGGCAGCTGAGCACAGATACGCAGTATTTT,CASSFGFGQLSTDTQYF
TRBV13,TRBJ2-7,NA,NA,TGTGCCAGCAGCCCACCAACAACCTACGAGCAGTACTTC,CASSPPTTYEQYF
TRBV6-6,TRBJ1-1,NA,NA,TGTGCCAGCAGTTTCGGCCCGGGGACTGAAGCTTTCTTT,CASSFGPGTEAFF
TRBV7-3,TRBJ2-7,NA,NA,TGTGCCAGCAGCTCCGAGGGGTCTATGACGGAGAGCTCCTACGAGCAGTACTTC,CASSSEGSMTESSYEQYF
TRBV6-5,TRBJ1-1,TRBD1,NA,TGTGCCAGCAAGGCCGACAGGGCCAGAGGTGAAGCTTTCTTT,CASKADRARGEAFF
TRBV27,TRBJ2-2,TRBD2,NA,TGTGCCAGCCGGGGGGGGACGACGAACACCGGGGAGCTGTTTTTT,CASRGGTTNTGELFF
TRBV30,TRBJ2-1,NA,NA,TGTGCCTGGAGTATCTGGGGGCACAATGAGCAGTTCTTC,CAWSIWGHNEQFF
TRBV4-1,TRBJ2-5,NA,NA,TGCGCCAGCAGCCAAGTTAGCGCGGGAAGTGGCCAAGAGACCCAGTACTTC,CASSQVSAGSGQETQYF